The subject of this entry is one TCR beta chain. Its specificity is not known. The data originate from a study of T cell responses to AZD1222 COVID-19 vaccine. General study points: Researchers report vaccine-associated CD4 TCRs spanning spike, with dominance at 160-218 and 743-854. White British donors predominated, females outnumbered males, and clonal diversity was possibly underestimated. Repertoire samples came only from after the peak T cell response. A rise in Spike-specific TCR breadth and depth followed two AZD1222 doses.

Only in-frame clones appear in the TCRdb table, and some are missing; sequencing was by immunoSEQ multiplex PCR. The sample yields 120,000 or so clones, 90% seen once. Germline V CDR1 and CDR2: ENHRY, SYGVKD. The CDR3 extends over 13 amino acids. Trimming took 3 bases from V and 8 from J, leaving 13 bases between them. Here the sequenced sample was peripheral blood, taken 28 days after the second dose of the MenACWY control vaccine. This receptor was taken from an adult who received the MenACWY meningococcal vaccine as a control. This rearrangement joins TRBV10-3 to TRBJ1-2; D gene ambiguous. The CDR3 reads CAISDGPLQGYTF. Written as DNA, the CDR3 is TGTGCCATCAGTGACGGACCCCTCCAGGGCTACACCTTC.